Following are 10 T cell receptor beta chains from one sample sequenced in a study of identical twins. In TCRdb, the 5' RACE reads were re-called with MiXCR into one record per CDR3 protein. The repertoire holds some 790,000 distinct CDR3 sequences, with about 18% as singletons. The same sample was also used in a study of T cells expressing NK-cell markers.

The sample was PBMCs. The receptors originated from a woman in her late teens or twenties in good health.

This clonotype was observed a few times. The chain couples TRBV20-1 to TRBJ2-7; no definite D call. V lost 3 bases and J 5 bases, leaving 8 bases between the germline ends. Germline CDR1 reads DFQATT; CDR2 reads SNEGSKA (reference sequence). This CDR3 has 11 residues. The CDR3 sequence: CSASPANEQYF. CDR3 DNA: TGCAGTGCTAGTCCGGCAAACGAGCAGTACTTC.

The gene calls are TRBV6-5 and TRBJ2-5; 11 nucleotides align to TRBD2. J lost 4 bases, V lost 2 bases, and 0 bases had no gene match. Germline loops: CDR1 MNHEY, CDR2 SVGAGI. The length of the CDR3 is 14 residues. CDR3 loop: CASSYGLAGETQYF. CDR3 nucleotide sequence: TGTGCCAGCAGTTACGGACTAGCGGGAGAGACCCAGTACTTC.

V usage is TRBV7-2 and J usage is TRBJ2-7; D unresolved. The CDR3 contains 13 residues. V gave up 5 bases and J gave up 3 bases, with 11 bases separating them. Germline assignment: CDR1 SGHTA and CDR2 FQGNSA. The CDR3 protein is CASSALAYYEQYF. The CDR3, as DNA: TGTGCCAGCAGCGCTCTCGCCTACTACGAGCAGTACTTC. The full variable domain, in which reference TRBV7-2 and TRBJ2-7 provide the parts outside the CDR3, is GAGVSQSPSNKVTEKGKDVELRCDPISGHTALYWYRQSLGQGLEFLIYFQGNSAPDKSGLPSDRFSAERTGGSVSTLTIQRTQQEDSAVYLCASSALAYYEQYFGPGTRLTVT.

The table lists this clonotype with a few counts. The gene calls are TRBV9 and TRBJ2-7; D uncertain. Germline V gene lookup returns CDR1 SGDLS and CDR2 YYNGEE. The CDR3 contains 15 residues. V was pared by 0 bases and J by 0 bases, with 10 bases between. The CDR3 sequence: CASSVGQLSSYEQYF. The CDR3 region has the DNA TGTGCCAGCAGCGTAGGGCAGCTCAGCTCCTACGAGCAGTACTTC.

Notes on this clonotype: Germline and junction disagree at one end, which may indicate a read error. This sequence joins TRBV7-7 and TRBJ2-2; D assignment may be TRBD1 or TRBD2 (5 bases each). The CDR3 contains 14 residues. Germline V gives CDR1 SSHAT, CDR2 FNYEAQ (reference sequence). The CDR3 DNA is TGTGCTAGCATTGCCCAGGGAGACACCGGGGAGCTGTTTTTT. This sequence encodes CASIAQGDTGELFF.

The chain joins TRBV11-1 to TRBJ1-2; possibly TRBD1 for D (6 bases). The CDR3 loop spans 18 amino acids. Germline V gene sequence: CDR1 SGHAT, CDR2 FQDESV (reference sequence). With 2 bases removed from V and 0 bases from J, the gap between germline ends came to 19 bases. For the CDR3, the DNA is TGTGCCAGCAGCTTATCTTCGGGACAAGTACTTACTAACTATGGCTACACCTTC. It is translated as CASSLSSGQVLTNYGYTF.

The chain has TRBV6-2 or TRBV6-3 and TRBJ1-2; perhaps TRBD1 as D (5 bases). This CDR3 is built from 14 residues. Trimming stripped 8 bases from V and 2 bases from J, with 15 bases between. CDR1 and CDR2 (germline): MNHEY, SVGEGT. CDR3 sequence (DNA): TGTGCCAGCGGCGGACAAGGGGTGAACTATGGCTACACCTTC. Translated, it gives CASGGQGVNYGYTF.

This clonotype came up a few times. The chain links TRBV6-1 to TRBJ2-7; 9 bases align to TRBD2. Per germline, CDR1 MNHNS and CDR2 SASEGT. Trimming took 8 bases from V and 3 from J; bases not matched to a gene: 8. CDR3 length: 14 residues. The chain's CDR3 is CASPAAGGLYEQYF. CDR3 coding DNA: TGTGCCAGCCCCGCAGCGGGGGGCCTCTACGAGCAGTACTTC.

The chain joins TRBV7-9 to TRBJ2-2; 8 nucleotides line up with TRBD1. CDR1 and CDR2 (germline): SEHNR, FQNEAQ (reference sequence). After removal of 6 bases from V and 0 bases from J, the junction contained 9 bases not matched to a gene. The CDR3 has 17 amino acids. The CDR3 reads CASRMARDRSNTGELFF. The CDR3 DNA sequence: TGTGCCAGCAGGATGGCCAGGGACAGGTCGAACACCGGGGAGCTGTTTTTT.

The table lists this clonotype with many counts. The chain employs TRBV6-5 and TRBJ2-5; D is unresolved. Germline V gene sequence: CDR1 MNHEY, CDR2 SVGAGI. V was pared by 0 bases and J by 6 bases, with 20 bases between. The CDR3 is 17 residues long. The DNA for the CDR3 is TGTGCCAGCAGTTACTCGATCGAAGGCTGGAGTGAAAAGACCCAGTACTTC. This gives the protein CASSYSIEGWSEKTQYF.